These 30 T cell receptor beta chains came from one sample sequenced in a study of T cell repertoires in cytomegalovirus infection. One entry per CDR3 protein, called by TCRdb with MiXCR from the reads. The repertoire includes some 400,000 distinct CDR3 sequences, about a sixth of them detected once, and 8.5% to 10% sits in the top ten. The specimen was PBMCs. The receptors were gathered from a human donor in good health (CMV status not recorded). Some clones in this sample may be carry-over from other donors' samples.

This clonotype was seen a handful of times. A read error may produce the germline difference seen at one junction end. This chain joins TRBV11-2 and TRBJ2-4; D perhaps matches TRBD2 (5 bases). The CDR3 is 13 residues long. The germline gives CDR1 SGHAT, CDR2 FQNNGV. The DNA of the CDR3 is TGTGCCAGCAGCATAGACCGGCGGGACATTCAGTACTTC. Its translation is CASSIDRRDIQYF.

The gene calls are TRBV20-1 and TRBJ2-7, with D perhaps matching TRBD1 (5 bases). From germline, CDR1 is DFQATT and CDR2 SNEGSKA (reference sequence). V lost 3 bases, J lost 4 bases, and 13 bases lay in between. The CDR3 spans 13 residues. DNA of the CDR3: TGCAGTGCTAGGGGGCCAGCTTTATACGAGCAGTACTTC. Translated: CSARGPALYEQYF.

Concerning this clonotype: The junction shows a germline mismatch at one end, possibly a read error. In nucleotides, the CDR3 is TGTGCCAGCAGCCGACCCACAGCGAACACTGAAGCTTTCTTT. This gives the protein CASSRPTANTEAFF. The J gene is TRBJ1-1, the V gene TRBV4-1; D is undetermined. Germline CDR1 MGHRA, CDR2 YSYEKL. This CDR3 contains 14 residues.

In regard to this clonotype: The germline gene is not matched at one end of the junction; a read error may be the cause. The rearrangement uses TRBV20-1 and TRBJ2-3, with 8 bases identical to TRBD2. This CDR3 has 13 residues. Germline loops: CDR1 DFQATT, CDR2 SNEGSKA (reference sequence). DNA for the CDR3: TGCGGTGCAAAGCGGGGGAACACAGATACGCAGTATTTT. It translates to CGAKRGNTDTQYF.

The DNA of the CDR3 is TGTGCCACCACTTCACACGGGGGAAACTATGGCTACACCTTC. Residues: CATTSHGGNYGYTF. The gene calls are TRBV6-5 and TRBJ1-2, with a weak D call TRBD1 (5 bases). CDR1 is MNHEY, CDR2 SVGAGI, per germline. V lost 10 bases and J lost 2, with 17 bases in between. The CDR3 is made up of 14 amino acids.

The gene calls are TRBV20-1 and TRBJ1-1, with 8 bases matching TRBD1. The length of the CDR3 is 16 residues. With 1 base clipped from V and 2 bases from J, the junction kept 9 bases outside the gene matches. Germline values: CDR1 DFQATT, CDR2 SNEGSKA (reference sequence). CDR3 amino acids: CSARGVRGPHNTEAFF. In DNA, the CDR3 is TGCAGTGCTAGAGGGGTCAGGGGGCCCCATAACACTGAAGCTTTCTTT.

This clonotype was recorded at least ten times. The chain recombines TRBV12-3 or TRBV12-4 with TRBJ2-1; perhaps TRBD1 as D (7 bases). This CDR3 has 15 amino acids. The V end was cut by 5 bases, the J end by 8 bases, with 19 bases between. The CDR3 reads CASSGQAGLKDEQFF. CDR3 nucleotide sequence: TGTGCCAGCAGTGGACAGGCGGGGTTAAAGGATGAGCAGTTCTTC.

This clonotype was picked up a small number of times. The CDR3 DNA sequence: TGTGCCAGCAGCTTAGTAGTAGGGGACACTGAAGCTTTCTTT. It is translated as CASSLVVGDTEAFF. The chain employs TRBV7-9 and TRBJ1-1, with D possibly matching TRBD1 (5 bases). This CDR3 is built from 14 residues. V dropped 1 base and J dropped 3 bases, with 9 bases sitting between them. CDR1 and CDR2 from the germline V gene are SEHNR and FQNEAQ (reference sequence).

This clonotype turned up a few times. V usage is TRBV4-2 and J usage is TRBJ1-1; D gene ambiguous. Deletions cut 0 bases from V and 12 bases from J, with 14 bases between. CDR3 size: 13 residues. Per germline, CDR1 LGHNA and CDR2 YNFKEQ. For the CDR3, the DNA is TGTGCCAGCAGCCAAGATTTGGGGTCAGTAACTTTCTTT. Its protein product is CASSQDLGSVTFF.

The genes are TRBV5-1 and TRBJ2-7; tentatively, D is TRBD1 (6 bases). In germline, CDR1 is SGHRS, CDR2 YFSETQ. The CDR3 sequence is 14 residues long. Between the trimmed V and J ends, which lost 6 bases and 3 bases, there was a span of 16 bases. The DNA of the CDR3 is TGCGCCAGCACTCCGGACAGACCACACTACGAGCAGTACTTC. Translation: CASTPDRPHYEQYF. Combining the CDR3 with reference TRBV5-1 and TRBJ2-7 gives the whole variable domain KAGVTQTPRYLIKTRGQQVTLSCSPISGHRSVSWYQQTPGQGLQFLFEYFSETQRNKGNFPGRFSGRQFSNSRSEMNVSTLELGDSALYLCASTPDRPHYEQYFGPGTRLTVT.

The rearrangement joins TRBV10-3 to TRBJ2-1; no firm D call. Per germline, CDR1 ENHRY and CDR2 SYGVKD. The germline V and J ends were trimmed by 4 bases and 1 base, with 5 bases remaining between them. The CDR3 has 13 residues. The CDR3 DNA reads as TGTGCCATCAGTGTAACGTCCTACAATGAGCAGTTCTTC. It specifies CAISVTSYNEQFF.

V gene TRBV12-3 or TRBV12-4 combines with J gene TRBJ1-2; D gene uncertain. The CDR3 is 13 amino acids. With 1 base removed from V and 6 bases from J, the gap between germline ends came to 9 bases. CDR3 sequence (DNA): TGTGCCAGCAGTTTAGGCCAGCCGGATGGCTACACCTTC. Residues: CASSLGQPDGYTF.

There are many counts of this clonotype. V usage is TRBV5-1 and J usage is TRBJ2-3; 10 nucleotides agree with TRBD2. V lost 6 bases to trimming and J lost 4 bases; unmatched junction nucleotides: 11. Germline values: CDR1 SGHRS, CDR2 YFSETQ. This CDR3 region has 16 residues. CDR3 loop: CASTARWTSGADTQYF. CDR3 nucleotide sequence: TGCGCCAGCACCGCCCGGTGGACTAGCGGTGCAGATACGCAGTATTTT.

V usage is TRBV19 and J usage is TRBJ1-2; D call uncertain. From germline, CDR1 is LNHDA and CDR2 SQIVND (reference sequence). V was clipped by 0 bases and J by 4 bases, with 9 bases between them. The CDR3 has 14 amino acids. CDR3 sequence: CASSIDEDVYGYTF. As DNA, the CDR3 is TGTGCCAGTAGTATAGATGAGGACGTCTATGGCTACACCTTC.

The chain employs TRBV5-6 and TRBJ2-5, with D perhaps assigned TRBD1 or TRBD2 (5 bases each). V was cut by 7 bases and J by 5 bases, with 21 bases left in between. This CDR3 spans 15 amino acids. Germline V lookup: CDR1 SGHDT, CDR2 YYEEEE. The chain's CDR3 is CASGNRDPVGETQYF. CDR3 DNA: TGTGCCAGCGGAAACCGGGACCCCGTCGGGGAGACCCAGTACTTC. Looking up the rest from reference TRBV5-6 and TRBJ2-5 gives the full variable domain: DAGVTQSPTHLIKTRGQQVTLRCSPKSGHDTVSWYQQALGQGPQFIFQYYEEEERQRGNFPDRFSGHQFPNYSSELNVNALLLGDSALYLCASGNRDPVGETQYFGPGTRLLVL.

This clonotype was recorded many times. V gene TRBV7-9 combines with J gene TRBJ2-1, with 11 positions matching TRBD2. Looked up from germline, CDR1 is SEHNR and CDR2 is FQNEAQ (reference sequence). The V segment lost 6 bases and the J segment 7 bases; nucleotides outside the gene matches: 5. The CDR3 totals 14 residues. Written as DNA, the CDR3 is TGTGCCAGCAGGCTAGCGGGAGGCAAAAATGAGCAGTTCTTC. This codes for CASRLAGGKNEQFF.

This clonotype was observed many times. The V call is TRBV7-2, the J call TRBJ2-7; D is perhaps TRBD2 (6 bases). With 0 bases removed from V and 2 bases from J, the gap between germline ends came to 17 bases. Per germline, CDR1 SGHTA and CDR2 FQGNSA. CDR3 length: 17 residues. CDR3 coding DNA: TGTGCCAGCAGCTTAGCGCCAGCTAGCGCCAGGGCCTACGAGCAGTACTTC. It yields the protein CASSLAPASARAYEQYF.

This clonotype was seen only a few times. V is TRBV7-6 and J is TRBJ2-3; TRBD2 matches at 14 bases. Germline assignment: CDR1 SGHVS and CDR2 FNYEAQ. The CDR3 spans 17 residues. The V and J ends lost 4 bases and 2 bases, in that order; junction bases with no gene match: 5. The CDR3 is CASSSRTSGGLTDTQYF. CDR3 coding DNA: TGTGCCAGCAGCTCCCGGACTAGCGGGGGGCTCACAGATACGCAGTATTTT.

The chain carries TRBV20-1 and TRBJ2-5; 10 bases are shared with TRBD2. After removal of 3 bases from V and 0 bases from J, the junction contained 1 base not matched to a gene. The length of the CDR3 is 14 residues. Germline lookup yields CDR1 DFQATT and CDR2 SNEGSKA (reference sequence). CDR3 loop: CSARTSGYQETQYF. The DNA for the CDR3 is TGCAGTGCTAGGACTAGCGGGTACCAAGAGACCCAGTACTTC.

This clonotype was detected a few times. The V and J genes are TRBV6-6 and TRBJ2-4; 9 nucleotides match TRBD2. Germline V lookup: CDR1 MNHNY, CDR2 SVGAGI (reference sequence). Trimming cost V 0 bases and J 1 base; bases outside gene matches: 10. The CDR3 is 19 residues long. CDR3 coding DNA: TGTGCCAGCAGTTACTCGCTCCCTAGCGGGAAGGGGGCCAAAAACATTCAGTACTTC. Its protein product is CASSYSLPSGKGAKNIQYF.

This clonotype was counted many times. This rearrangement joins TRBV6-1 to TRBJ1-2; D is uncertain. V lost 2 bases and J lost 10, with 8 bases in between. CDR1 MNHNS and CDR2 SASEGT come from the germline V gene. This CDR3 is built from 11 residues. The CDR3 DNA follows: TGTGCCAGCAGTGAAAACCGGGCCTACACCTTC. Protein product: CASSENRAYTF.

The chain employs TRBV29-1 and TRBJ2-3, with 12 bases lining up with TRBD1. From germline, CDR1 is SQVTM and CDR2 ANQGSEA. Unmatched junction bases numbered 9, after V lost 5 bases and J lost 6 bases. The CDR3 runs to 15 residues. CDR3 nucleotides: TGCAGCGTTCAAACCGGGACAGGGGGCGGCGATACGCAGTATTTT. It codes for CSVQTGTGGGDTQYF.

This clonotype was observed at least ten times. The chain joins TRBV7-9 to TRBJ2-7; 8 positions match TRBD2. V trimming: 4 bases; J trimming: 10 bases; junction bases outside the gene matches: 9. In germline, CDR1 is SEHNR, CDR2 FQNEAQ (reference sequence). This CDR3 has 13 residues. The CDR3 DNA follows: TGTGCCAGCAGCTCGGGACTAGGGGGTCCCCAGTACTTC. Translating it yields CASSSGLGGPQYF.

The rearrangement links TRBV5-1 to TRBJ2-3; D ambiguous. Trimming took off 5 bases at V and 5 bases at J, with 15 bases between the two ends. Germline assignment: CDR1 SGHRS and CDR2 YFSETQ. The CDR3 runs 14 residues. CDR3 residues: CASRGSVQKDTQYF. DNA for the CDR3: TGCGCCAGCAGAGGGTCGGTTCAGAAAGATACGCAGTATTTT.

This clonotype was counted many times. This chain links TRBV7-2 with TRBJ2-5; D is uncertain. Per germline, CDR1 SGHTA and CDR2 FQGNSA. The germline V and J ends were trimmed by 5 bases and 3 bases, with 16 bases remaining between them. CDR3 length equals 15 residues. CDR3 amino acids: CASSLRRTHEETQYF. The CDR3, as DNA: TGTGCCAGCAGCCTACGGCGGACCCACGAAGAGACCCAGTACTTC.

The rearrangement uses TRBV5-1 and TRBJ2-7, with D perhaps TRBD1 or TRBD2 (5 bases each). The CDR3 has 13 residues. Germline loops: CDR1 SGHRS, CDR2 YFSETQ. V lost 5 bases, J lost 2 bases, and 11 bases lay in between. The CDR3 nucleotides are TGCGCCAGCAGGAGGGACGCCGCCTACGAGCAGTACTTC. Its translation: CASRRDAAYEQYF.

This clonotype was seen a handful of times. The rearrangement uses TRBV5-1 and TRBJ2-3, with 8 bases fitting TRBD1. With 4 bases clipped from V and 5 bases from J, the junction kept 3 bases outside the gene matches. The CDR3 length is 13 residues. Germline lookup yields CDR1 SGHRS and CDR2 YFSETQ. CDR3 amino acids: CASSEQGGDTQYF. CDR3 bases: TGCGCCAGCAGCGAACAGGGGGGAGATACGCAGTATTTT.

Ten or more counts support this clonotype. The chain combines TRBV15 with TRBJ2-1; a possible D gene is TRBD2 (5 bases). In germline, CDR1 is LNHNV, CDR2 YYDKDF (reference sequence). The CDR3 is made up of 12 amino acids. The germline V and J ends were trimmed by 5 bases and 10 bases, with 12 bases remaining between them. The CDR3 sequence is CATSPLAGEQFF. The CDR3, as DNA: TGTGCCACCAGCCCGCTAGCTGGGGAGCAGTTCTTC.

This clonotype was counted many times. The V gene is TRBV7-2, the J gene TRBJ2-7, with D perhaps TRBD1 or TRBD2 (5 bases each). The ends were cut back, 10 bases at V and 6 bases at J, with 19 bases in the middle. Germline values: CDR1 SGHTA, CDR2 FQGNSA. The CDR3 consists of 13 residues. CDR3 nucleotides: TGTGCCAACTACCCGGGGACCCACTGCGAGCAGTACTTC. Its protein product is CANYPGTHCEQYF.

V and J are TRBV18 and TRBJ2-7; a weak D match, TRBD1 (5 bases). V was cut by 3 bases and J by 3 bases, with 12 bases left in between. Germline CDR1 KGHSH, CDR2 LQKENI. The CDR3 consists of 14 residues. This CDR3 reads CASSPADRNYEQYF. CDR3 in DNA: TGTGCCAGCTCACCCGCCGACAGAAACTACGAGCAGTACTTC.